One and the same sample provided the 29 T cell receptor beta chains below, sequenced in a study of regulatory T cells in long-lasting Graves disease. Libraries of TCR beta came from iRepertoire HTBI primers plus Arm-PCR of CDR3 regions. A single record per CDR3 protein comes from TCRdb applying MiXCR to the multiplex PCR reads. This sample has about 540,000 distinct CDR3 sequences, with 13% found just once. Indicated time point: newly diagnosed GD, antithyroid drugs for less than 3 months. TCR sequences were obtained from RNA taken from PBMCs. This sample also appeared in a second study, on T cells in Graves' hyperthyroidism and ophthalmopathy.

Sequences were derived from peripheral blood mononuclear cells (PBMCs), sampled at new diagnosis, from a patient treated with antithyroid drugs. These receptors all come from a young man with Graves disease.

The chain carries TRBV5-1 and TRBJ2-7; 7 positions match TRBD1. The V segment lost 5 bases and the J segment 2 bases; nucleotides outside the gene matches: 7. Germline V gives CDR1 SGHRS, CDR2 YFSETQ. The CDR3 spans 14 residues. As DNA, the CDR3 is TGCGCCAGCAGACTGACAGGGATTACCTACGAGCAGTACTTC. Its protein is CASRLTGITYEQYF. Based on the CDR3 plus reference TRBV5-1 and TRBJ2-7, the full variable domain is KAGVTQTPRYLIKTRGQQVTLSCSPISGHRSVSWYQQTPGQGLQFLFEYFSETQRNKGNFPGRFSGRQFSNSRSEMNVSTLELGDSALYLCASRLTGITYEQYFGPGTRLTVT.

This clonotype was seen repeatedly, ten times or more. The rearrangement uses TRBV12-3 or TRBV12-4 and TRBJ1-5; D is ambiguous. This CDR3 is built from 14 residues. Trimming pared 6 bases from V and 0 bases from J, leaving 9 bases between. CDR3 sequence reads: CASSPSYSNQPQHF. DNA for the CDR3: TGTGCCAGCAGCCCGTCTTATAGCAATCAGCCCCAGCATTTT.

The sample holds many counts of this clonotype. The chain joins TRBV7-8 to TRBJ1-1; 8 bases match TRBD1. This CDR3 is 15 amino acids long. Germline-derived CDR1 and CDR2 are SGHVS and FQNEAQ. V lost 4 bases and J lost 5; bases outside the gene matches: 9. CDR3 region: CASSSETGALTEAFF. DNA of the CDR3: TGTGCCAGCAGCTCTGAGACAGGGGCGTTGACTGAAGCTTTCTTT. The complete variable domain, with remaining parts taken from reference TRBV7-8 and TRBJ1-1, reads GAGVSQSPRYKVAKRGQDVALRCDPISGHVSLFWYQQALGQGPEFLTYFQNEAQLDKSGLPSDRFFAERPEGSVSTLKIQRTQQEDSAVYLCASSSETGALTEAFFGQGTRLTVV.

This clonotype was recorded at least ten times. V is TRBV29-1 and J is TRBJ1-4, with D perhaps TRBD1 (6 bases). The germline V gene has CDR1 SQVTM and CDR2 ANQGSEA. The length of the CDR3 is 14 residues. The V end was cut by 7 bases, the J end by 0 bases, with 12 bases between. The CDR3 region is CSAGQTATNEKLFF. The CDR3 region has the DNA TGCAGCGCTGGACAGACCGCAACTAATGAAAAACTGTTTTTT.

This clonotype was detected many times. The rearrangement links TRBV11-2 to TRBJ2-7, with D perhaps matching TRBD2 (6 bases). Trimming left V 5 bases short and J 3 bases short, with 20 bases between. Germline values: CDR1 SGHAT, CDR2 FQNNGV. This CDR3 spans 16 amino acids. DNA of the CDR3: TGTGCCAGCAGCCCCCAGGACTACATTTACCTCTACGAGCAGTACTTC. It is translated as CASSPQDYIYLYEQYF.

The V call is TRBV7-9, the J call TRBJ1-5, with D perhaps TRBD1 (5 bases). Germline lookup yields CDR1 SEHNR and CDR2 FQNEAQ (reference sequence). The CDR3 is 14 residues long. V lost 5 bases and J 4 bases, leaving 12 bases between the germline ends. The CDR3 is CASSGGGENQPQHF. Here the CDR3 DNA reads TGTGCCAGCAGCGGGGGAGGAGAGAATCAGCCCCAGCATTTT.

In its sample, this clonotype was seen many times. CDR3 nucleotide sequence: TGTGCCAGCAGTTTATTGGGTCAGGGATATGAGCAGTACTTC. Its protein product is CASSLLGQGYEQYF. V gene TRBV12-3 or TRBV12-4 combines with J gene TRBJ2-7, with D possibly being TRBD1 (5 bases). V was clipped by 2 bases and J by 7 bases, with 15 bases between them. The CDR3 totals 14 residues.

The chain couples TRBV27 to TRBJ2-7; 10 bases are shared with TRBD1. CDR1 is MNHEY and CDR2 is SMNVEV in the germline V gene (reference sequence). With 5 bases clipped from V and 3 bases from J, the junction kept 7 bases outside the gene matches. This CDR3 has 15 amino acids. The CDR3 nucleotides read TGTGCCAGCAGTCGTACCGGGACAGGGGTCTACGAGCAGTACTTC. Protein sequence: CASSRTGTGVYEQYF.

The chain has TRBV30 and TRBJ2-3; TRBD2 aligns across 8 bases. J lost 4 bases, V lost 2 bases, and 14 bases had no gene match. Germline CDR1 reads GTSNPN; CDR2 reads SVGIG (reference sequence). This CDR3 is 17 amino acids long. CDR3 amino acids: CAWSNPAGVSVADTQYF. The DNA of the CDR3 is TGTGCCTGGAGTAATCCAGCGGGAGTCTCGGTAGCAGATACGCAGTATTTT. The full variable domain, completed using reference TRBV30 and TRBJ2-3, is SQTIHQWPATLVQPVGSPLSLECTVEGTSNPNLYWYRQAAGRGLQLLFYSVGIGQISSEVPQNLSASRPQDRQFILSSKKLLLSDSGFYLCAWSNPAGVSVADTQYFGPGTRLTVL.

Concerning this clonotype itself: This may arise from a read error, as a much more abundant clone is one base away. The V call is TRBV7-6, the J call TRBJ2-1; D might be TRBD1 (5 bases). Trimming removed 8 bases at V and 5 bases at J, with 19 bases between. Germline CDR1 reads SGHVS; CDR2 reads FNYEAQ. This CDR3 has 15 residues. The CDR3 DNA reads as TGTGCCAGCTCCCCTGAGATAGGGGTGGACAATGAGCAGTTCTTC. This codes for CASSPEIGVDNEQFF.

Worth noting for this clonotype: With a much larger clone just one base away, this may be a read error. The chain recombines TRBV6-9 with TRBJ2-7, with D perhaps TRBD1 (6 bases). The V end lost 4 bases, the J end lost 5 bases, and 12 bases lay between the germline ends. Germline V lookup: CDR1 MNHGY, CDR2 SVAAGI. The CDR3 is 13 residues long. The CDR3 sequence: CASSSFRGDEQYF. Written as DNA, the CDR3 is TGTGCCAGCAGTTCCTTCAGGGGAGACGAGCAGTACTTC.

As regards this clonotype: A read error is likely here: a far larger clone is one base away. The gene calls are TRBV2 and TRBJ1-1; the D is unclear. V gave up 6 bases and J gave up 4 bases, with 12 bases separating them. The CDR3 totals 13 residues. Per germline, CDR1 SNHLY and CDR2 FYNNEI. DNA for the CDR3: TGTGCCAGCAGCCAGCCTAGGGCCACTGAAGCTTTCTTT. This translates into CASSQPRATEAFF.

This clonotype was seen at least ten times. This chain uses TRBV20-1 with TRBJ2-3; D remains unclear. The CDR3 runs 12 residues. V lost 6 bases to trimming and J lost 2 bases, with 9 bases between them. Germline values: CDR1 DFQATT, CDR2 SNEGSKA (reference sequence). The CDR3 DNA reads TGCAGTGCCTTTACATTCACAGATACGCAGTATTTT. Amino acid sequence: CSAFTFTDTQYF.

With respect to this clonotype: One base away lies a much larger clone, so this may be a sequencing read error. Here the CDR3 DNA reads TGTGCCAGCAGTCGCCGACCGCCTCGTTTGAGATCAGATACGCAGTATTTT. It specifies CASSRRPPRLRSDTQYF. The rearrangement joins TRBV6-1 to TRBJ2-3; no clear D gene. V was shortened by 5 bases and J by 4 bases, with 22 bases between the two germline ends. The CDR3 consists of 17 residues. CDR1 is MNHNS, CDR2 SASEGT, per germline.

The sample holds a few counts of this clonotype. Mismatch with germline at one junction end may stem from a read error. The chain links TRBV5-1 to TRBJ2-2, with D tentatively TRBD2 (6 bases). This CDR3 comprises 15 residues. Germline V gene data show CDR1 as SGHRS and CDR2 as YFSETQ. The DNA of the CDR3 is TGCGCCAGCAGCTTGGTTAGGCGGGGCACCGAGGAGCTGTTTTTT. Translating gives CASSLVRRGTEELFF.

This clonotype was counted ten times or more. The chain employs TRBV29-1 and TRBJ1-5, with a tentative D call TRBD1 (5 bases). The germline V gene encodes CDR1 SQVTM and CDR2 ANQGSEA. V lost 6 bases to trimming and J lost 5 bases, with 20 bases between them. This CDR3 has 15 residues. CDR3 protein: CSVRGEGGEDQPQHF. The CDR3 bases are TGCAGCGTCCGGGGCGAGGGAGGGGAAGATCAGCCCCAGCATTTT.

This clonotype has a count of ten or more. For the CDR3, the DNA is TGTGCCAGCAGCTTATTGGCTAGCGGAAGAAATGAGCAGTTCTTC. Encoded protein: CASSLLASGRNEQFF. This chain links TRBV7-2 with TRBJ2-1; TRBD2 agrees at 7 bases. Germline loops: CDR1 SGHTA, CDR2 FQGNSA. The J segment lost 7 bases and the V segment lost 2 bases, leaving 8 bases of the junction unmatched. This CDR3 contains 15 residues. Based on the CDR3 plus reference TRBV7-2 and TRBJ2-1, the full variable domain is GAGVSQSPSNKVTEKGKDVELRCDPISGHTALYWYRQSLGQGLEFLIYFQGNSAPDKSGLPSDRFSAERTGGSVSTLTIQRTQQEDSAVYLCASSLLASGRNEQFFGPGTRLTVL.

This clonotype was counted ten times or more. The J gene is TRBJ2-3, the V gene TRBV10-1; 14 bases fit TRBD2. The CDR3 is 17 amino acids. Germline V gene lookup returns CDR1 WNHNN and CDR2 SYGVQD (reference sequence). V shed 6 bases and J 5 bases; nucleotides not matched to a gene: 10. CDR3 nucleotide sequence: TGCGCCAGCAGCACGAGTGGACTAGCGGGAGGTCTAGATACGCAGTATTTT. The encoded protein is CASSTSGLAGGLDTQYF.

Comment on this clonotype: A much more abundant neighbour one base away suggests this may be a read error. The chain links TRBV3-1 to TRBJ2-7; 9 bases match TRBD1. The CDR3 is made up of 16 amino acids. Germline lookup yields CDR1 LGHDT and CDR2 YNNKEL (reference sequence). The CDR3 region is CASSPGRRTGAWEQHF. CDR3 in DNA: TGTGCCAGCAGCCCCGGCCGCAGGACAGGGGCATGGGAGCAGCACTTC.

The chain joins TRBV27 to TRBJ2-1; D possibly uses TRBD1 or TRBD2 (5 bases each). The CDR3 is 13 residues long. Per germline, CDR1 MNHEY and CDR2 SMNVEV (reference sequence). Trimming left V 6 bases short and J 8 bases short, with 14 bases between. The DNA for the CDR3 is TGTGCCAGCAGAGGGGTGGGAGCAGATGAGCAGTTCTTC. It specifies CASRGVGADEQFF.

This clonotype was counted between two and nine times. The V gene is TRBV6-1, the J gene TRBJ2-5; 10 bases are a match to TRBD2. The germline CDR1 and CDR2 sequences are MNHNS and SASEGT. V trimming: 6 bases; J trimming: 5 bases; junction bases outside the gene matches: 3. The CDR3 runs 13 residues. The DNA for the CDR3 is TGTGCCAGCAGAGGACTAGCGGAGGAGACCCAGTACTTC. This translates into CASRGLAEETQYF.

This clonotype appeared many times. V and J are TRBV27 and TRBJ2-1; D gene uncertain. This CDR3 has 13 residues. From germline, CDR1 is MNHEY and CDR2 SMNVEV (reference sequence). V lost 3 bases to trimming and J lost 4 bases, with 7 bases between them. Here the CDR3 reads CASSFPPYNEQFF. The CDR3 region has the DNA TGTGCCAGCAGTTTCCCCCCTTACAATGAGCAGTTCTTC.

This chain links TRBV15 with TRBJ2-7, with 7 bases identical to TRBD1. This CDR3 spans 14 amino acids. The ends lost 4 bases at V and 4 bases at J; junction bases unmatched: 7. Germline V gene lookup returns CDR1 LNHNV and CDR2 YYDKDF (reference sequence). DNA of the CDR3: TGTGCCACCAGCAAGCAGGGGACAGATTACGAGCAGTACTTC. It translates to CATSKQGTDYEQYF.

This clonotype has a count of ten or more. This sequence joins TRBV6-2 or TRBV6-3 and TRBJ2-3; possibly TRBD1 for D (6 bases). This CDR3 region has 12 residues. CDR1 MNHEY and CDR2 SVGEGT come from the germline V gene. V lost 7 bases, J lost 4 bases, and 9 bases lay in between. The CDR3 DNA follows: TGTGCCAGCAAGGGGGTGTCAGATACGCAGTATTTT. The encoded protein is CASKGVSDTQYF.

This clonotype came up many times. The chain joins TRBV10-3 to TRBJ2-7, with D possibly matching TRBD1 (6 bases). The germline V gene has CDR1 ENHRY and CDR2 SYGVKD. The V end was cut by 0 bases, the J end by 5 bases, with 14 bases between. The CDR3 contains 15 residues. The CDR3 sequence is CAISESATGINEQYF. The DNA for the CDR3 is TGTGCCATCAGTGAGTCGGCCACAGGGATCAACGAGCAGTACTTC.

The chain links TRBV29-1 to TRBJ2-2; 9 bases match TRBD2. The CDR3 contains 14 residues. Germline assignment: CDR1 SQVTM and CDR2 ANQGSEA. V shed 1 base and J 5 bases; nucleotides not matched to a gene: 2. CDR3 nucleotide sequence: TGCAGCGTTGAAGTAGCGGGAGAAACCGGGGAGCTGTTTTTT. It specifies CSVEVAGETGELFF.

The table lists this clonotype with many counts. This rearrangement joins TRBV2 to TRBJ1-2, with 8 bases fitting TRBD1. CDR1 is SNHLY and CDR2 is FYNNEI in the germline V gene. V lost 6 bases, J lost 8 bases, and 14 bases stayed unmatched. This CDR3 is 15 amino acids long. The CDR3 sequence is CASSAGQGSNRGYTF. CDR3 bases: TGTGCCAGCAGCGCAGGACAGGGCTCGAACCGAGGCTACACCTTC.

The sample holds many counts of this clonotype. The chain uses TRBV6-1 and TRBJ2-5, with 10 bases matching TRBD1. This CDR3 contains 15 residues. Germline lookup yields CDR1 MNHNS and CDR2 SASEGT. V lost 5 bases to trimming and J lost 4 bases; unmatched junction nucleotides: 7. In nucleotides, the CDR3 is TGTGCCAGCAGTCTCCGGGACAGGGGAATAGAGACCCAGTACTTC. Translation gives CASSLRDRGIETQYF.

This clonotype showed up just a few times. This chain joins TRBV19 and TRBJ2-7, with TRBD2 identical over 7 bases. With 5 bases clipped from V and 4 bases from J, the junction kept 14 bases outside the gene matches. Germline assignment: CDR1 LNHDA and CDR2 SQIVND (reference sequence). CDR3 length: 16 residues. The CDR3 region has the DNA TGTGCCAGTAGTGCCCGTCTAGCGGCAGGACGGTACGAGCAGTACTTC. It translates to CASSARLAAGRYEQYF.